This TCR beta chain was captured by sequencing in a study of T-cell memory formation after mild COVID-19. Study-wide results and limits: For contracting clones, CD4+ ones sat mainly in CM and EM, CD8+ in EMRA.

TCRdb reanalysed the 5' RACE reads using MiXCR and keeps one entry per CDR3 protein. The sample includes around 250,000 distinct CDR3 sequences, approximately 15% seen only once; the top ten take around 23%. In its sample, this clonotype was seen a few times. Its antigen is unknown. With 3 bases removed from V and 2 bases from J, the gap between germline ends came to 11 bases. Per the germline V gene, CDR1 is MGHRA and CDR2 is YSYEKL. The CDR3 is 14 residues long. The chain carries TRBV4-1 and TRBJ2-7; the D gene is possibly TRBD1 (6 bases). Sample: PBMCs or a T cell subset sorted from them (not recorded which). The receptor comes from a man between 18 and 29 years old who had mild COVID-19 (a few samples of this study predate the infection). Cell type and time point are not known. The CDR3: CASSQQPGAYEQYF. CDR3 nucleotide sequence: TGCGCCAGCAGCCAGCAACCAGGGGCCTACGAGCAGTACTTC.